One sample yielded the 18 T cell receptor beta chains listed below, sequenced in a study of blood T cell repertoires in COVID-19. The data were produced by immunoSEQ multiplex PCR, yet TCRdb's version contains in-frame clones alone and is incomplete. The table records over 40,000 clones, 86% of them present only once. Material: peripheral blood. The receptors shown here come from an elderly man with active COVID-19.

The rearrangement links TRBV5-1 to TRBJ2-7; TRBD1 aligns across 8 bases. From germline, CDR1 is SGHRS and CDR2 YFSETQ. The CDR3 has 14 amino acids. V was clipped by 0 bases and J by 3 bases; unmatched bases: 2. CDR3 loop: CASSLGTGRYEQYF. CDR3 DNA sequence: TGCGCCAGCAGCTTGGGGACAGGGCGCTACGAGCAGTACTTC.

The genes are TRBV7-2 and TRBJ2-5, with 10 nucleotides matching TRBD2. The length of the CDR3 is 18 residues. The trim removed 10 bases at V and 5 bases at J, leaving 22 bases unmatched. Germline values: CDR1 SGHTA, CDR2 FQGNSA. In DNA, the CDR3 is TGTGCCATTTCGGGGGGAGCGGGAGGGACCTGGTCTCGGGAGACCCAGTACTTC. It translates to CAISGGAGGTWSRETQYF.

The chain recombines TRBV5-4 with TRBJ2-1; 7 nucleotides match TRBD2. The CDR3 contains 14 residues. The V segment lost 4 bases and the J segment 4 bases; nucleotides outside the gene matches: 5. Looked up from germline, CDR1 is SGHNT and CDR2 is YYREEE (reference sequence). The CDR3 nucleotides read TGTGCCAGCAGCGTTCTAGCGGAGTACAATGAGCAGTTCTTC. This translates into CASSVLAEYNEQFF.

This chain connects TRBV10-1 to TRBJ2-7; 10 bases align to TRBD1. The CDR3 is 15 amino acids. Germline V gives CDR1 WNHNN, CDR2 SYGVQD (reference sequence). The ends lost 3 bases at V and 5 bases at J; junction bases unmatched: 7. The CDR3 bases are TGCGCCAGCAGTGATGGGACAGGGGTTATCGACGAGCAGTACTTC. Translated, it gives CASSDGTGVIDEQYF.

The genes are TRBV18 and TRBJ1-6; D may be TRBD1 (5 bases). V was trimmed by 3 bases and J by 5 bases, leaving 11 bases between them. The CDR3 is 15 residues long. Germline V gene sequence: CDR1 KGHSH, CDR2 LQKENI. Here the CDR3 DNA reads TGTGCCAGCTCACCTGCGGGACGGAATAATTCACCCCTCCACTTT. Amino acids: CASSPAGRNNSPLHF.

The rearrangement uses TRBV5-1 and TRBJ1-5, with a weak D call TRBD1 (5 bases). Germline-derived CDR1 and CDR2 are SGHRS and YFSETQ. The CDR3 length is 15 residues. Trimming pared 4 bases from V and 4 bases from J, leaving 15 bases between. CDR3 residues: CASSLGGATNQPQHF. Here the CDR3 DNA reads TGCGCCAGCAGCCTTGGCGGGGCGACTAATCAGCCCCAGCATTTT.

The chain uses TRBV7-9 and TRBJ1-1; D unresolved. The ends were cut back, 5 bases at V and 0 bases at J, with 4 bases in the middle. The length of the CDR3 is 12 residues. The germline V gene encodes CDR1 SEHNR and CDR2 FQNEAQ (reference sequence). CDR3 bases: TGTGCCAGCAGCCACATGAACACTGAAGCTTTCTTT. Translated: CASSHMNTEAFF.

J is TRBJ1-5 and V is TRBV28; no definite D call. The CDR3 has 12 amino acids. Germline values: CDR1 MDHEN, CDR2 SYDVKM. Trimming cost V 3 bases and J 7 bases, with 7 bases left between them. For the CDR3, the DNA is TGTGCCAGCAGTTTCTGGGAGCAGCCCCAGCATTTT. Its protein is CASSFWEQPQHF.

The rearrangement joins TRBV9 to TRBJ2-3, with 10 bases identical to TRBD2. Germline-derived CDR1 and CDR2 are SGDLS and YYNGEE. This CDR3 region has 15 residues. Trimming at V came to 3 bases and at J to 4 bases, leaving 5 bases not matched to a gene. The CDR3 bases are TGTGCCAGCAGCGGTACTAGCGGGGAGGCAGATACGCAGTATTTT. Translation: CASSGTSGEADTQYF. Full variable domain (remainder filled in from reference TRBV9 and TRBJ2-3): DSGVTQTPKHLITATGQRVTLRCSPRSGDLSVYWYQQSLDQGLQFLIQYYNGEERAKGNILERFSAQQFPDLHSELNLSSLELGDSALYFCASSGTSGEADTQYFGPGTRLTVL.

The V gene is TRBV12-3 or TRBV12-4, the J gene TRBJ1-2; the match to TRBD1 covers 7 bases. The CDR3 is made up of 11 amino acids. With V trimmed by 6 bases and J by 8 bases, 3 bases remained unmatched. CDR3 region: CASSTGEGYTF. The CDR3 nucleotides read TGTGCCAGCAGCACAGGGGAAGGCTACACCTTC.

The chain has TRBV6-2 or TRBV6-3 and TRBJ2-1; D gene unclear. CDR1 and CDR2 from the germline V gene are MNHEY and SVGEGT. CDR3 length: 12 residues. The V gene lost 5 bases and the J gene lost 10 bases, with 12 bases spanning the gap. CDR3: CASSLFSLEQFF. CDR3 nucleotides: TGTGCCAGCAGTCTCTTCAGTTTGGAGCAGTTCTTC.

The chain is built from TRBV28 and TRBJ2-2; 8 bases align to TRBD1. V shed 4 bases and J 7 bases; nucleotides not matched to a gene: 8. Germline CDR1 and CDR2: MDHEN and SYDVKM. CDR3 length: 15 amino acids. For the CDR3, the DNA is TGTGCCAGCAGTTCAGACAGGGGCGGGGTCGGGGAGCTGTTTTTT. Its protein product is CASSSDRGGVGELFF.

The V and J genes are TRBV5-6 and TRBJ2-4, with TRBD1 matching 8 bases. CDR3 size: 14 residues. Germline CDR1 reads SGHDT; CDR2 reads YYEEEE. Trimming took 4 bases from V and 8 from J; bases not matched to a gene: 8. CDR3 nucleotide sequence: TGTGCCAGCAGCGTACGGACAGGGATTGACATTCAGTACTTC. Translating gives CASSVRTGIDIQYF.

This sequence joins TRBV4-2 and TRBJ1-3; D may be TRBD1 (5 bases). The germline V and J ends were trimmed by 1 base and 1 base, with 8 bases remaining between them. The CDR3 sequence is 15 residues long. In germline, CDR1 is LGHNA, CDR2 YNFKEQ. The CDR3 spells CASSQVGPSGNTIYF. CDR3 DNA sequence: TGTGCCAGCAGCCAAGTGGGGCCTTCTGGAAACACCATATATTTT.

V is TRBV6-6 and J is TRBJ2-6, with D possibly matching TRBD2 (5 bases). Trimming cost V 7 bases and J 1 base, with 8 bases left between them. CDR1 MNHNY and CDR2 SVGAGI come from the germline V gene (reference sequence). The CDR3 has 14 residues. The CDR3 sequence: CASTTGSGANVLTF. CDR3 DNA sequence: TGTGCCAGCACAACGGGGTCTGGGGCCAACGTCCTGACTTTC.

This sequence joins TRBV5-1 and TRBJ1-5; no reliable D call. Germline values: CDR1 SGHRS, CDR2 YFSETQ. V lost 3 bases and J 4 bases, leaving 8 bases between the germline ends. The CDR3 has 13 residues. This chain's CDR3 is CASSYGINQPQHF. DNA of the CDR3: TGCGCCAGCAGCTACGGGATAAATCAGCCCCAGCATTTT.

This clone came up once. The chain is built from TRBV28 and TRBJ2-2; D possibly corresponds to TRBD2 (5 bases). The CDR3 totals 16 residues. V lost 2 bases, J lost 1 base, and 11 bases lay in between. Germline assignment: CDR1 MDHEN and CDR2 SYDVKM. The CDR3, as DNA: TGTGCCAGCAGTTTAGCTAGCAGAATGAACACCGGGGAGCTGTTTTTT. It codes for CASSLASRMNTGELFF.

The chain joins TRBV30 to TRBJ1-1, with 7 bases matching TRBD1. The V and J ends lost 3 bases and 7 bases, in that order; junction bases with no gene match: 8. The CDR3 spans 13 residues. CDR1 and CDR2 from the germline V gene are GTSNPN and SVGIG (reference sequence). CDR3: CAWSGDRASEAFF. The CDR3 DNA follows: TGTGCCTGGAGCGGAGACAGGGCGAGTGAAGCTTTCTTT.